This TCR beta chain was obtained from a study of cytomegalovirus exposure and HLA in healthy donors. Germline V gene data show CDR1 as SGHRS and CDR2 as YFSETQ. Trimming took off 0 bases at V and 0 bases at J, with 8 bases between the two ends. The CDR3 sequence is 15 residues long. The PCR made use of 60 Vbeta and 13 Jbeta primers. Sequencing was performed with immunoSEQ multiplex PCR; in TCRdb, only in-frame clones are kept and a portion is missing. The data hold around 170,000 clones, with roughly 82% observed a single time. The sequenced material came from PBMCs. The chain links TRBV5-1 to TRBJ2-3, with D tentatively TRBD2 (5 bases). The receptor's source is a woman aged 50 to 65 in good health and CMV-seronegative. The CDR3 DNA reads as TGCGCCAGCAGCTTGGAATGGACTAGCACAGATACGCAGTATTTT. As protein: CASSLEWTSTDTQYF.